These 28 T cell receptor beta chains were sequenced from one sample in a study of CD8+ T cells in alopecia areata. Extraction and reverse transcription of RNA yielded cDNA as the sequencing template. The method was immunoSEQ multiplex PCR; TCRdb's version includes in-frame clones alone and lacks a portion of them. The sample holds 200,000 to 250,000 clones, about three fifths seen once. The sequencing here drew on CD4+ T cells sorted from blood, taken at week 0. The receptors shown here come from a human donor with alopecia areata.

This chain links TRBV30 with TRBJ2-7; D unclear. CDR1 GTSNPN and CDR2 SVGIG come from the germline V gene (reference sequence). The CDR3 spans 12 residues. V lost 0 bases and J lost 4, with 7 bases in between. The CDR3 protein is CAWSVERYEQYF. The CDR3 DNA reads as TGTGCCTGGAGTGTGGAGCGTTACGAGCAGTACTTC.

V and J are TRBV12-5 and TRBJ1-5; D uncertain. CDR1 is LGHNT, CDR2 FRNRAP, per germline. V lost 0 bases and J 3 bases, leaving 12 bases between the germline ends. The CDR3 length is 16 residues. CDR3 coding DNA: TGTGCTAGTGGTTTGGTACCCCGAGGGATCAATCAGCCCCAGCATTTT. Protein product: CASGLVPRGINQPQHF.

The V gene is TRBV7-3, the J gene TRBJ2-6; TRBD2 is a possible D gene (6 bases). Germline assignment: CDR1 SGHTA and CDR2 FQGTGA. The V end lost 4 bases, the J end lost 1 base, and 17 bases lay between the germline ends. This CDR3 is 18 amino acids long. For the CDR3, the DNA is TGTGCCAGCAGCTCATCCCCCGGGGGTTTTTCTGGGGCCAACGTCCTGACTTTC. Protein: CASSSSPGGFSGANVLTF.

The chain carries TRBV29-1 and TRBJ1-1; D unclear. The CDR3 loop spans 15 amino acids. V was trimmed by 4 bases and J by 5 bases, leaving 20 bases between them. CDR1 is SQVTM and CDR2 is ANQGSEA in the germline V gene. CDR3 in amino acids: CSVATRGQFETEAFF. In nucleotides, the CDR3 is TGCAGCGTTGCTACTCGTGGCCAATTTGAGACTGAAGCTTTCTTT.

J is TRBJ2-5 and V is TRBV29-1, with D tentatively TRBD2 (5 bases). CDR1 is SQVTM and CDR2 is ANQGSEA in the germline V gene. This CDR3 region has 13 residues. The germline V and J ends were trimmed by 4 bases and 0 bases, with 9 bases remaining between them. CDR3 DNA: TGCAGCGTTGTATCGGGGAACCAAGAGACCCAGTACTTC. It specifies CSVVSGNQETQYF. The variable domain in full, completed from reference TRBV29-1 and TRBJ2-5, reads SAVISQKPSRDICQRGTSLTIQCQVDSQVTMMFWYRQQPGQSLTLIATANQGSEATYESGFVIDKFPISRPNLTFSTLTVSNMSPEDSSIYLCSVVSGNQETQYFGPGTRLLVL.

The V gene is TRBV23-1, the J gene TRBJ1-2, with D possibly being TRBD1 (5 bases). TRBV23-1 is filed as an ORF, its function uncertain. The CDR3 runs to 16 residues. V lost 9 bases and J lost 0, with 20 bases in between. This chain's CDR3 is CASNRGEGRANYGYTF. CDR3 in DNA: TGCGCCAGTAACCGAGGGGAGGGCCGTGCTAACTATGGCTACACCTTC.

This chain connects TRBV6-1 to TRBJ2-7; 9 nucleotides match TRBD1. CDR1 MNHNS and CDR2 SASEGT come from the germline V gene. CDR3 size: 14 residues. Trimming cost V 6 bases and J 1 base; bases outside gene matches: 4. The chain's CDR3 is CASRPGTGSYEQYF. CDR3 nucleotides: TGTGCCAGCAGGCCCGGGACAGGGTCCTACGAGCAGTACTTC.

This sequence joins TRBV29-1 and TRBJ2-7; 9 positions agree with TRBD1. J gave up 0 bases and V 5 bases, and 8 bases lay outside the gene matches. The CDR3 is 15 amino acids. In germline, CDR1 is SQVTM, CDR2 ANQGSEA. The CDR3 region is CSVFSRQGGSYEQYF. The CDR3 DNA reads TGCAGCGTTTTTTCTAGACAGGGGGGCTCCTACGAGCAGTACTTC.

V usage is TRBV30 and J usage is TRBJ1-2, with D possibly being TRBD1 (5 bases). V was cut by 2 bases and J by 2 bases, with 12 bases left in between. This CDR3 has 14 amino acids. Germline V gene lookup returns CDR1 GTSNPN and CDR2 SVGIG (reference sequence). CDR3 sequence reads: CAWSQMDINYGYTF. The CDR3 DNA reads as TGTGCCTGGAGTCAAATGGACATAAACTATGGCTACACCTTC.

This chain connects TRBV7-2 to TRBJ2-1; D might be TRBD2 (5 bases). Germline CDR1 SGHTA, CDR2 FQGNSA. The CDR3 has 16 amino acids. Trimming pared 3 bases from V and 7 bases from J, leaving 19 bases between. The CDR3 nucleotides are TGTGCCAGCAGCTTTTATCGCCCGGGATTGACAAATGAGCAGTTCTTC. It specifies CASSFYRPGLTNEQFF.

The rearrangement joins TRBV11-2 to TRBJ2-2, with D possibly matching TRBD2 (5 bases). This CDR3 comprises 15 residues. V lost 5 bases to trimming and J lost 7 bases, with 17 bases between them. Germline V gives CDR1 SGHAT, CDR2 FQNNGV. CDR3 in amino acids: CASSPGRPRVGELFF. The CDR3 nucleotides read TGTGCCAGCAGCCCCGGACGGCCGCGGGTCGGGGAGCTGTTTTTT.

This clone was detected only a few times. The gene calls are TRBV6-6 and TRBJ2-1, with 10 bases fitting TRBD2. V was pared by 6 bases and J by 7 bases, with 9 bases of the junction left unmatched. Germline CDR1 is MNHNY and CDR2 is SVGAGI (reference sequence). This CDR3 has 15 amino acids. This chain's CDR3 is CASSPASGGANEQFF. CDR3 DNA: TGTGCCAGCAGCCCCGCAAGCGGGGGGGCAAATGAGCAGTTCTTC.

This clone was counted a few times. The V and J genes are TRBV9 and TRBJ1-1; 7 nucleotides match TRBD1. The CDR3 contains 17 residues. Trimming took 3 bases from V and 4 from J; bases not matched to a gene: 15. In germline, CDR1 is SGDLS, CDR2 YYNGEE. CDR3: CASSGGGQQFRGTEAFF. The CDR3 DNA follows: TGTGCCAGCAGCGGAGGGGGACAGCAATTCCGAGGCACTGAAGCTTTCTTT.

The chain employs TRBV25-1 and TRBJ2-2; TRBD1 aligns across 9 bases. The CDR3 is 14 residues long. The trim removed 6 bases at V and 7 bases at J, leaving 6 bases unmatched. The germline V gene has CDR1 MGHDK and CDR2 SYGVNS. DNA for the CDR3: TGTGCCAGCAGGGGACAGGGCCGCGGCGGGGAGCTGTTTTTT. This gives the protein CASRGQGRGGELFF.

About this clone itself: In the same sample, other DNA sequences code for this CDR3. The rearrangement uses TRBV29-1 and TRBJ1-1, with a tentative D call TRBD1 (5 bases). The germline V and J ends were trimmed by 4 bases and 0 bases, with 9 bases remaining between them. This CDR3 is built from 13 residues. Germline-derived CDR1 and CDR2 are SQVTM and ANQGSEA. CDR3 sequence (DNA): TGCAGCGTTGCAGGGCTTATGAACACTGAAGCTTTCTTT. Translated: CSVAGLMNTEAFF.

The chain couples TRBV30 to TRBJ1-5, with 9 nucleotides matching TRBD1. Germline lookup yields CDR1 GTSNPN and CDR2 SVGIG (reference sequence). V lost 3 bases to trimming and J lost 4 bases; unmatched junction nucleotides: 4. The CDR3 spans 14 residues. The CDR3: CAWSWGTGNQPQHF. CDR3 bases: TGTGCCTGGAGCTGGGGGACAGGGAATCAGCCCCAGCATTTT.

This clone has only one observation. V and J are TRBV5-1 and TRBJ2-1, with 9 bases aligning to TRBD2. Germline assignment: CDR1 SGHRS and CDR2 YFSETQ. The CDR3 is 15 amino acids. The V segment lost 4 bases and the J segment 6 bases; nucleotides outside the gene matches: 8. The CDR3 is CASSDSGSFGNEQFF. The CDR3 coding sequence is TGCGCCAGCAGCGATAGCGGGAGTTTTGGCAATGAGCAGTTCTTC.

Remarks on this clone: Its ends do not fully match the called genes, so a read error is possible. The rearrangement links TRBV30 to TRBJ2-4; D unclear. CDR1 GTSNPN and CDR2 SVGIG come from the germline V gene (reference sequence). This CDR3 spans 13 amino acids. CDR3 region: CALSGEAKNIQYF. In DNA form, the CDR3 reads TGCGCCCTCTCCGGAGAAGCCAAAAACATTCAGTACTTC.

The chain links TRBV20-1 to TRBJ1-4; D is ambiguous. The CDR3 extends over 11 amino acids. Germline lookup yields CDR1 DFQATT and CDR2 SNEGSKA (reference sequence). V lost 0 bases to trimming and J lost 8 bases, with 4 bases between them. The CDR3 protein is CSARDCEKLFF. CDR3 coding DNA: TGCAGTGCTAGAGATTGCGAAAAACTGTTTTTT.

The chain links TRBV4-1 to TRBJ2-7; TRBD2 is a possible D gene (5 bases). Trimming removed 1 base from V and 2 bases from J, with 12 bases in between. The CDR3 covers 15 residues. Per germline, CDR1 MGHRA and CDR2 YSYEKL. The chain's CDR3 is CASSQAPSGTYEQYF. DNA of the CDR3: TGCGCCAGCAGCCAAGCCCCCAGCGGCACCTACGAGCAGTACTTC.

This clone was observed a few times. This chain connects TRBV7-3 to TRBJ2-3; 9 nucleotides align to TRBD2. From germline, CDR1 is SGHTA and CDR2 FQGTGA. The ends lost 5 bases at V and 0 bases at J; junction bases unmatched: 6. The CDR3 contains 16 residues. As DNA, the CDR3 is TGTGCCAGCAGCCCTGGGACTAGCCGTAGCACAGATACGCAGTATTTT. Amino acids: CASSPGTSRSTDTQYF.

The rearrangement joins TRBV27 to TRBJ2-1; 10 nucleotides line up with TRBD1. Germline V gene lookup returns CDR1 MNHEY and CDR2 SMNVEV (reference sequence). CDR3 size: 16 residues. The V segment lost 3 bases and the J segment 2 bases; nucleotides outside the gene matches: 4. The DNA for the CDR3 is TGTGCCAGCAGTTTCACGACAGGGGGCACCTACAATGAGCAGTTCTTC. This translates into CASSFTTGGTYNEQFF.

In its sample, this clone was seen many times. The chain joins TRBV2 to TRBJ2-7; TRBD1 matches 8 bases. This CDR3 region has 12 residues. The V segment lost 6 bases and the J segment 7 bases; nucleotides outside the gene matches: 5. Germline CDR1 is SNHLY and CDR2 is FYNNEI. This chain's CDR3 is CASSQGAWEQYF. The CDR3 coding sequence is TGTGCCAGCAGCCAGGGGGCATGGGAGCAGTACTTC.

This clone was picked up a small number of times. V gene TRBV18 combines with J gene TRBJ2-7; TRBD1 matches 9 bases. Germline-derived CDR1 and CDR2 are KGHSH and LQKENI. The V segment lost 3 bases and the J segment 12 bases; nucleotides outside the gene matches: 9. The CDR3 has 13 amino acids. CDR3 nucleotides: TGTGCCAGCTCACCTCCGGACAGGGGAAATTGGTACTTC. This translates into CASSPPDRGNWYF.

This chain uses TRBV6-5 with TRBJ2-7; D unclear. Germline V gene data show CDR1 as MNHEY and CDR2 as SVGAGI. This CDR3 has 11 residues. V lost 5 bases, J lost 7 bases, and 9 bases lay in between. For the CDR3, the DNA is TGTGCCAGCAGTGGCCGTTTGGAGCAGTACTTC. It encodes CASSGRLEQYF.

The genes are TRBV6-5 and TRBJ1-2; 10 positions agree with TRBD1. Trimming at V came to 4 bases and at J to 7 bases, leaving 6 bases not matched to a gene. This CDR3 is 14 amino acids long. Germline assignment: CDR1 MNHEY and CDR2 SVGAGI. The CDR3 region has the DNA TGTGCCAGCAGTTTGGGACAGGGGATCCGTGGCTACACCTTC. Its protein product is CASSLGQGIRGYTF.

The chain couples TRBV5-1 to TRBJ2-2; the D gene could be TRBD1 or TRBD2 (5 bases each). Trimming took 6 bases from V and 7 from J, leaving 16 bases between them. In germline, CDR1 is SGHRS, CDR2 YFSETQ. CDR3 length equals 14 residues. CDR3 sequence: CASKQDLVGGELFF. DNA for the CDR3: TGCGCCAGCAAACAGGACTTGGTCGGCGGGGAGCTGTTTTTT.

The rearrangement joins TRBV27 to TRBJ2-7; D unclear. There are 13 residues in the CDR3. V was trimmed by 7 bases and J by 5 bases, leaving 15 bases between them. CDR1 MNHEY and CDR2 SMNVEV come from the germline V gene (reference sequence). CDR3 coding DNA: TGTGCCAGCACTGAATCTCCTATCCACGAGCAGTACTTC. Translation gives CASTESPIHEQYF.